This entry lists 16 T cell receptor beta chains sequenced from one sample in a study of breast tumors, draining lymph nodes, adjacent tissues. Samples came from axillary lymph nodes draining the breast cancer. MiXCR, applied by TCRdb to the multiplex PCR reads, yields one record per CDR3 protein. There are around 150,000 distinct CDR3 sequences in the sample; around 22% occur only once, and approximately 2.7% lies in the top ten. Sequenced material: axillary lymph node tissue. All receptors come from a female donor with breast cancer. Some clones in this sample may be carry-over from other donors' samples.

In this sample, this clonotype turned up many times. This chain connects TRBV5-1 to TRBJ2-3; D is ambiguous. Germline assignment: CDR1 SGHRS and CDR2 YFSETQ. The CDR3 sequence is 14 residues long. V lost 0 bases to trimming and J lost 3 bases, with 8 bases between them. The CDR3 spells CASSLALETDTQYF. CDR3 DNA sequence: TGCGCCAGCAGCTTGGCCCTAGAGACAGATACGCAGTATTTT.

The sample holds a few counts of this clonotype. A much larger clonotype is one base distant, so this may be a read error. The chain uses TRBV7-2 and TRBJ2-7; 12 bases line up with TRBD2. Germline lookup yields CDR1 SGHTA and CDR2 FQGNSA. This CDR3 has 14 residues. The CDR3 loop is CAGSLALAGGPRYF. In DNA, the CDR3 is TGTGCCGGCAGCTTAGCGCTAGCGGGAGGGCCACGGTACTTC.

There are a few counts of this clonotype. The J gene is TRBJ1-4, the V gene TRBV12-3 or TRBV12-4, with TRBD1 matching 12 bases. The CDR3 has 18 amino acids. Trimming at V came to 5 bases and at J to 3 bases, leaving 10 bases not matched to a gene. The CDR3 is CASSDRDRGRIPNEKLFF. In DNA, the CDR3 is TGTGCCAGCAGTGACCGGGACAGGGGGCGCATCCCTAATGAAAAACTGTTTTTT.

The chain carries TRBV5-4 and TRBJ1-1; weak D call: TRBD1 (6 bases). Trimming removed 1 base from V and 1 base from J, with 11 bases in between. The germline V gene has CDR1 SGHNT and CDR2 YYREEE (reference sequence). This CDR3 region has 15 residues. The CDR3 spells CASSLRQETNTEAFF. As DNA, the CDR3 is TGTGCCAGCAGCTTGCGACAGGAAACGAACACTGAAGCTTTCTTT.

Concerning this clonotype itself: A much more abundant neighbour one base away suggests this may be a read error. The genes are TRBV15 and TRBJ2-6, with a tentative D call TRBD1 (5 bases). CDR3 length equals 16 residues. Germline V lookup: CDR1 LNHNV, CDR2 YYDKDF (reference sequence). As DNA, the CDR3 is TGTGCCACCAGCAGAGATCGGAACTCTGGGGCCAACGTCATGACTTTC. It specifies CATSRDRNSGANVMTF.

CDR3 DNA sequence: TGTGCCAGCAGTCCCAGACAGGACTACAATGAGCAGTTCTTC. Encoded protein: CASSPRQDYNEQFF. This chain links TRBV27 with TRBJ2-1, with D possibly TRBD1 on 6 matching bases. Germline CDR1 MNHEY, CDR2 SMNVEV (reference sequence). V dropped 5 bases and J dropped 3 bases, with 11 bases sitting between them. There are 14 residues in the CDR3.

The chain carries TRBV9 and TRBJ2-2; TRBD2 aligns across 13 bases. The CDR3 spans 18 residues. Germline values: CDR1 SGDLS, CDR2 YYNGEE. V shed 4 bases and J 4 bases; nucleotides not matched to a gene: 10. The CDR3: CASSPGTSGTTGTGELFF. CDR3 nucleotides: TGTGCCAGCAGCCCCGGGACTAGCGGGACCACCGGCACCGGGGAGCTGTTTTTT.

This clonotype was observed at least ten times. The rearrangement uses TRBV6-2 or TRBV6-3 and TRBJ1-6; 8 bases match TRBD1. Looked up from germline, CDR1 is MNHEY and CDR2 is SVGEGT. V lost 8 bases, J lost 8 bases, and 14 bases stayed unmatched. The CDR3 spans 16 residues. The CDR3 loop reads CASRNRKGQGDSPLHF. CDR3 nucleotide sequence: TGTGCCAGCCGAAACCGAAAAGGACAGGGTGATTCACCCCTCCACTTT.

This clonotype was seen at least ten times. The V call is TRBV5-4, the J call TRBJ2-7; 10 bases align to TRBD1. Unmatched junction bases numbered 6, after V lost 7 bases and J lost 2 bases. The CDR3 consists of 14 residues. Germline-derived CDR1 and CDR2 are SGHNT and YYREEE (reference sequence). The CDR3 is CASSPGQGPYEQYF. The DNA for the CDR3 is TGTGCCAGCTCGCCGGGACAGGGGCCCTACGAGCAGTACTTC.

The chain carries TRBV6-2 or TRBV6-3 and TRBJ1-5; 10 bases map to TRBD1. There are 17 residues in the CDR3. Trimming removed 2 bases from V and 5 bases from J; junction bases left unmatched: 9. Germline lookup yields CDR1 MNHEY and CDR2 SVGEGT. CDR3 coding DNA: TGTGCCAGCAGTTACCCACTCCGTGGGACAGGGGATCAGCCCCAGCATTTT. It codes for CASSYPLRGTGDQPQHF.

This clonotype was counted only a few times. This could be a read error, since a much larger clone is one nucleotide away. The chain combines TRBV6-6 with TRBJ2-3; a weak D match, TRBD1 (6 bases). CDR3 size: 16 residues. Germline V gives CDR1 MNHNY, CDR2 SVGAGI (reference sequence). Trimming shortened V by 7 bases and J by 4 bases, and 21 bases separated the two germline ends. The CDR3 spells CASNRTQGPGADTQYF. In DNA form, the CDR3 reads TGTGCCAGCAATCGCACCCAGGGCCCAGGGGCAGATACGCAGTATTTT.

This clonotype was counted ten times or more. This chain uses TRBV12-3 or TRBV12-4 with TRBJ1-5; 7 nucleotides match TRBD1. The CDR3 sequence is 16 residues long. The V gene end was trimmed by 0 bases and the J gene end by 4 bases; junction bases not matched to a gene: 6. CDR3 DNA sequence: TGTGCCAGCAGTTTAGCGGCAGGGGGAAATAATCAGCCCCAGCATTTT. Translation: CASSLAAGGNNQPQHF.

On this clonotype itself: This may be a read error: a much more frequent sequence differs by one nucleotide. The V gene is TRBV6-2 or TRBV6-3, the J gene TRBJ2-7; 9 nucleotides agree with TRBD2. V was pared by 6 bases and J by 3 bases, with 18 bases of the junction left unmatched. This CDR3 region has 18 residues. CDR1 is MNHEY, CDR2 SVGEGT, per germline. As DNA, the CDR3 is TGTGCCAGCAGGGGGGGGCGGGAGGGATCACCCCCCCTCTACGAGCAGTACTTC. Encoded protein: CASRGGREGSPPLYEQYF.

In its sample, this clonotype was seen many times. The chain is built from TRBV30 and TRBJ2-1, with no clear D. The CDR3 runs to 13 residues. The V gene lost 3 bases and the J gene lost 9 bases, with 15 bases spanning the gap. Germline CDR1 reads GTSNPN; CDR2 reads SVGIG (reference sequence). For the CDR3, the DNA is TGTGCCTGGAGCGTTTCTCGGCCCGCTGAGCAGTTCTTC. Translated, it gives CAWSVSRPAEQFF.

Notes on this clonotype: This may be a read error, as it is one base from a much larger clone. CDR3 loop: CASRLPGTFYSEQFF. CDR3 sequence (DNA): TGTGCCAGCAGACTGCCCGGGACGTTTTACAGTGAGCAGTTCTTC. The V gene is TRBV6-1, the J gene TRBJ2-1; tentatively, D is TRBD1 or TRBD2 (5 bases each). The CDR3 is 15 amino acids. Looked up from germline, CDR1 is MNHNS and CDR2 is SASEGT.

This clonotype was counted at least ten times. The chain has TRBV20-1 and TRBJ2-7, with TRBD2 matching 11 bases. V was clipped by 6 bases and J by 0 bases; unmatched bases: 4. The germline CDR1 and CDR2 sequences are DFQATT and SNEGSKA (reference sequence). CDR3 size: 14 residues. The CDR3 sequence: CSAMGLAASYEQYF. The DNA for the CDR3 is TGCAGTGCGATGGGACTAGCGGCCTCCTACGAGCAGTACTTC.